This TCR beta chain derives from a study of T cells after somatic rescue of genetic block. This table comes from immunoSEQ multiplex PCR, and its TCRdb copy is limited to in-frame clones, with some not included. Of approximately 100,000 clones in the sample, 75% to 90% are singletons; the top ten hold more than 1.5%. Germline values: CDR1 MNHEY, CDR2 SMNVEV (reference sequence). Unmatched junction bases numbered 10, after V lost 5 bases and J lost 3 bases. The CDR3 contains 16 residues. The chain employs TRBV27 and TRBJ1-5; TRBD1 matches at 7 bases. The sequenced sample was peripheral blood mononuclear cells (PBMCs). The source is a woman aged 18-29 years. CDR3 nucleotides: TGTGCCAGCAGTCCAGAAGGGACAGCGTTCAATCAGCCCCAGCATTTT. Protein product: CASSPEGTAFNQPQHF.